This entry lists 15 T cell receptor beta chains sequenced from one sample in a study of T cell clonality in common variable immunodeficiency. Assay: immunoSEQ multiplex PCR; the TCRdb copy retains only in-frame clones and omits some. The data show about 60,000 clones, with none appearing a single time. Sequencing was performed on peripheral blood mononuclear cells. These receptors all come from a person aged 18 to 75 in good health.

The sample holds many counts of this clone. The CDR3 end falls 3 residues outside the read, so it is completed with the germline J gene. The chain joins TRBV2 to TRBJ2-2; 8 bases are a match to TRBD2. The J segment lost 6 bases and the V segment lost 8 bases, leaving 8 bases of the junction unmatched. CDR1 SNHLY and CDR2 FYNNEI come from the germline V gene. This CDR3 comprises 14 residues. CDR3 amino acids: CASETRLASGELFF. CDR3 DNA, as far as it was read: TGTGCCAGCGAAACCAGACTAGCGTCCGGGGAG.

This clone has a count of ten or more. The read terminates 3 residues before the CDR3 end, so the remaining end is supplied by the germline J gene. The chain employs TRBV30 and TRBJ2-5; 9 nucleotides agree with TRBD2. Germline trimming cut 2 bases from V and 3 bases from J; bases unmatched to any gene: 7. The germline gives CDR1 GTSNPN, CDR2 SVGIG (reference sequence). The CDR3 contains 15 residues. The CDR3 protein is CAWSSRASGEETQYF. Partial CDR3 DNA: TGTGCCTGGAGTTCTAGGGCTAGCGGGGAAGAGACC. Complete variable domain (other parts from reference TRBV30 and TRBJ2-5): SQTIHQWPATLVQPVGSPLSLECTVEGTSNPNLYWYRQAAGRGLQLLFYSVGIGQISSEVPQNLSASRPQDRQFILSSKKLLLSDSGFYLCAWSSRASGEETQYFGPGTRLLVL.

This clone was picked up many times. The read comes to an end 3 residues before the CDR3 does, leaving the germline J gene to fill in the end. V gene TRBV6-1 combines with J gene TRBJ2-5; D may match TRBD1 or TRBD2 (5 bases each). Deletions cut 2 bases from V and 4 bases from J, with 17 bases between. This CDR3 is 16 amino acids long. Germline V gene data show CDR1 as MNHNS and CDR2 as SASEGT. CDR3 residues: CASSERSRERAETQYF. CDR3 bases read: TGTGCCAGCAGTGAAAGGAGCAGGGAGAGGGCAGAGACC.

This clone was counted many times. The read terminates 3 residues before the CDR3 end, so the remaining end is supplied by the germline J gene. This rearrangement joins TRBV10-3 to TRBJ1-5; D not certain. Trimming pared 0 bases from V and 7 bases from J, leaving 16 bases between. Germline CDR1 ENHRY, CDR2 SYGVKD. The CDR3 totals 16 residues. CDR3 in amino acids: CAISESMLTSGQPQHF. The sequenced part of the CDR3 DNA is TGTGCCATCAGTGAGTCGATGCTAACGTCCGGGCAGCCC.

In this sample, this clone turned up many times. The observed sequence ends 3 residues before the CDR3 terminus, with the missing tail filled in from the germline J gene. In the same sample, other DNA sequences code for this CDR3. This chain joins TRBV20-1 and TRBJ2-3; TRBD2 matches 12 bases. Germline V gene sequence: CDR1 DFQATT, CDR2 SNEGSKA (reference sequence). The CDR3 consists of 17 residues. Trimming at V came to 3 bases and at J to 0 bases, leaving 7 bases not matched to a gene. The covered CDR3 bases are TGCAGTGCTAGTCCTCCCCTAGCGGGAGGGAGCACAGATACG. Translating it yields CSASPPLAGGSTDT. The CDR3, in full, reads CSASPPLAGGSTDTQYF.

This clone was recorded at least ten times. This chain's CDR3 is CASSPHRGKGSYEQYF. The covered CDR3 bases are TGTGCCAGCAGCCCCCACAGGGGTAAGGGCTCCTACGAG. The genes are TRBV14 and TRBJ2-7, with TRBD1 matching 7 bases. The read halts 3 residues ahead of the CDR3 end, with the missing end drawn from the germline J gene. CDR3 length equals 16 residues. From germline, CDR1 is SGHDN and CDR2 FVKESK. J was trimmed by 0 bases and V by 4 bases; bases with no gene match: 9.

This clone showed up many times. The observed sequence ends 3 residues before the CDR3 terminus, with the missing tail filled in from the germline J gene. The genes are TRBV4-2 and TRBJ2-1; 12 positions agree with TRBD2. Germline CDR1 LGHNA, CDR2 YNFKEQ. The CDR3 sequence is 20 residues long. Trimming removed 4 bases from V and 1 base from J; junction bases left unmatched: 14. The chain's CDR3 is CASSPGTSGSHSNSYNEQFF. CDR3 bases read: TGTGCCAGCAGCCCCGGGACTAGCGGGTCACATTCGAATTCCTACAATGAG.

This clone was counted ten times or more. The observed sequence ends 3 residues before the CDR3 terminus, with the missing tail filled in from the germline J gene. The chain employs TRBV12-3 or TRBV12-4 and TRBJ2-2; 8 bases agree with TRBD2. Germline trimming cut 3 bases from V and 5 bases from J; bases unmatched to any gene: 8. The CDR3 spans 16 residues. This CDR3 reads CASSLGTRKPTGELFF. The sequenced CDR3 bases are TGTGCCAGCAGTTTGGGGACTAGAAAGCCTACCGGGGAG.

In this sample, this clone turned up many times. The CDR3 bases that were read are TGTGCCAGTAGTGCTACAGGGCATGGC. This gives the protein CASSATGHG. The CDR3 in full is CASSATGHGYTF. This chain uses TRBV19 with TRBJ1-2, with a tentative D call TRBD1 (6 bases). The read gets to within 3 residues of the CDR3 end, and the germline J gene fills in the rest. Germline loops: CDR1 LNHDA, CDR2 SQIVND (reference sequence). V shed 5 bases and J shed 6 bases, with 10 bases lying between them. The CDR3 totals 12 residues.

This clone was counted many times. The CDR3 is cut off 3 residues early in the read; its end comes from the germline J gene. The genes are TRBV20-1 and TRBJ2-1; TRBD2 matches 7 bases. Looked up from germline, CDR1 is DFQATT and CDR2 is SNEGSKA (reference sequence). The CDR3 loop spans 15 amino acids. The J segment lost 3 bases and the V segment lost 6 bases, leaving 11 bases of the junction unmatched. The CDR3 DNA, read in part, is TGCAGTGCCCCCCAGGCGGGAGCGGTCTACAATGAG. This codes for CSAPQAGAVYNE. In full, the CDR3 reads CSAPQAGAVYNEQFF.

There are many counts of this clone. CDR3 DNA (partial): TGTGCCCAAGGGGTAACTAATGAAAAA. Residues: CAQGVTNEK. The entire CDR3 is CAQGVTNEKLFF. The V and J genes are TRBV30 and TRBJ1-4; D possibly corresponds to TRBD1 (5 bases). Coverage ceases 3 residues before the CDR3 finishes, and the germline J gene fills in the end. V lost 8 bases and J lost 1, with 8 bases in between. CDR1 is GTSNPN and CDR2 is SVGIG in the germline V gene (reference sequence). The length of the CDR3 is 12 residues.

Comment on this clone: Its ends do not fully match the called genes, so a read error is possible. Coverage ceases 3 residues before the CDR3 finishes, and the germline J gene fills in the end. V and J are TRBV19 and TRBJ2-1; D remains unclear. Germline lookup yields CDR1 LNHDA and CDR2 SQIVND (reference sequence). The CDR3 contains 15 residues. Incomplete CDR3 DNA: TGTGCCAATAGTGCCACTGCGGTTCCCTACAATGAG. Protein product: CANSATAVPYNE. The CDR3, in full, reads CANSATAVPYNEQFF.

At least ten counts were recorded for this clone. The junction does not match germline at one end; this may be a read error. The read comes to an end 3 residues before the CDR3 does, leaving the germline J gene to fill in the end. The V call is TRBV7-7, the J call TRBJ2-6; 7 nucleotides agree with TRBD1. The CDR3 contains 15 residues. Germline CDR1 is SSHAT and CDR2 is FNYEAQ (reference sequence). The chain's CDR3 is CASSPGTAGANVLTF. The DNA read from the CDR3 is TGTGCTAGCAGCCCTGGGACAGCTGGGGCCAACGTC.

At least ten counts were recorded for this clone. The CDR3 end is not reached by the read, which stops 3 residues before it; the germline J gene fills it in. This chain uses TRBV18 with TRBJ2-1, with 9 bases matching TRBD2. CDR3 size: 16 residues. V was clipped by 3 bases and J by 7 bases; unmatched bases: 10. CDR1 and CDR2 (germline): KGHSH, LQKENI. The CDR3 bases that were read are TGTGCCAGCTCACCTCCCCGACTAGCGGAGAGGAATGAG. Its protein is CASSPPRLAERNE. The full CDR3 sequence reads CASSPPRLAERNEQFF. Supplemented by reference TRBV18 and TRBJ2-1, the full variable domain reads NAGVMQNPRHLVRRRGQEARLRCSPMKGHSHVYWYRQLPEEGLKFMVYLQKENIIDESGMPKERFSAEFPKEGPSILRIQQVVRGDSAAYFCASSPPRLAERNEQFFGPGTRLTVL.

As for this clone: From the germline J gene comes the end of the CDR3, since the read stops 3 residues before it. V is TRBV18 and J is TRBJ1-2; 7 positions agree with TRBD1. Germline V gene lookup returns CDR1 KGHSH and CDR2 LQKENI. The CDR3 spans 14 residues. The CDR3 sequence: CASSQIDRVHDYTF. The CDR3 bases that were read are TGTGCCAGCTCACAGATCGACAGGGTCCACGAC. Drawing the rest from reference TRBV18 and TRBJ1-2, the complete variable domain is NAGVMQNPRHLVRRRGQEARLRCSPMKGHSHVYWYRQLPEEGLKFMVYLQKENIIDESGMPKERFSAEFPKEGPSILRIQQVVRGDSAAYFCASSQIDRVHDYTFGSGTRLTVV.